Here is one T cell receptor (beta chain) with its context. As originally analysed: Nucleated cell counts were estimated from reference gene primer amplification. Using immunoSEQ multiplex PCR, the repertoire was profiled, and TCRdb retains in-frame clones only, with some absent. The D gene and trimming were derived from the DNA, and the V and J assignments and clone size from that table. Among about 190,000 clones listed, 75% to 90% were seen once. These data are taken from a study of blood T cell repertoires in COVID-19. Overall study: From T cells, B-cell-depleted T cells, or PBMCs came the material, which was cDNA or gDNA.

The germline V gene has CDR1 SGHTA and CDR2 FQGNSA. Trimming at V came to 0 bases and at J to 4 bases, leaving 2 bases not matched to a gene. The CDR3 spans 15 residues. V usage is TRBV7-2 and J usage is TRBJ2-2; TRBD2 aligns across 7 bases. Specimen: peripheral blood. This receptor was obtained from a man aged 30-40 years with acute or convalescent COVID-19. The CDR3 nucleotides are TGTGCCAGCAGCTTAGCGGGAGGGCGCACCGGGGAGCTGTTTTTT. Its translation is CASSLAGGRTGELFF.